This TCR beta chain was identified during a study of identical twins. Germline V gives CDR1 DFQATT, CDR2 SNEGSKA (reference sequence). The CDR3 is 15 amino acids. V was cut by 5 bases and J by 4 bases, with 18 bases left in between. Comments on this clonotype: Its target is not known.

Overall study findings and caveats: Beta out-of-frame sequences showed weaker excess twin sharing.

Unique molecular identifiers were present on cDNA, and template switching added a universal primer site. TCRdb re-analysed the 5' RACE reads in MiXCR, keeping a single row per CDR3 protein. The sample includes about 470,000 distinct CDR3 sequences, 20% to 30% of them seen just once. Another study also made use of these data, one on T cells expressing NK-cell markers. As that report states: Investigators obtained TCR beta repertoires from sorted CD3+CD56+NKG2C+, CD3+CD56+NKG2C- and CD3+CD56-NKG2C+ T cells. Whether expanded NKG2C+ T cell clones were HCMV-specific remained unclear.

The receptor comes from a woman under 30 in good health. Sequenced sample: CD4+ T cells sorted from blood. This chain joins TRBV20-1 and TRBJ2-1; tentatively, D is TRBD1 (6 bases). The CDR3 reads CSAVRAQQGYNEQFF. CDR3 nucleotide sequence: TGCAGTGCTGTCAGGGCCCAACAGGGTTACAATGAGCAGTTCTTC.